This TCR beta chain derives from a study of OX40 agonist ivuxolimab in advanced cancers. The repertoire was sequenced with immunoSEQ multiplex PCR; TCRdb's copy has only in-frame clones and lacks some. Here the sample spans under 80,000 clones, 85% being singletons. Trimming pared 0 bases from V and 2 bases from J, leaving 9 bases between. CDR1 is SGHNT and CDR2 is YYREEE in the germline V gene (reference sequence). The CDR3 contains 14 residues. The rearrangement uses TRBV5-4 and TRBJ2-7; D not resolved. The receptor was isolated from an adult with an advanced solid tumor such as melanoma, head and neck, liver or kidney cancer. The sequenced sample was CD4+ or CD8+ T cells sorted from blood, obtained in a trial of the OX40 agonist ivuxolimab. CDR3 DNA: TGTGCCAGCAGCTTGGGGGCCAGAACCTACGAGCAGTACTTC. Translated, it gives CASSLGARTYEQYF.